The 30 T cell receptor beta chains below all came from one sample that was sequenced in a study of control samples from healthy donors and cancer patients. Sequencing used immunoSEQ multiplex PCR; TCRdb keeps in-frame clones, though not all of them. The sample includes about 64,000 clones, more than 85% seen only once; the top ten take 1.5% to 2%. The sequenced material came from PBMCs. The source is a man in his forties with colorectal cancer.

V usage is TRBV5-8 and J usage is TRBJ2-3, with 8 bases that match TRBD1. Germline CDR1 and CDR2: SGHTS and YDEGEE. There are 15 residues in the CDR3. The junction had 2 bases not matched to a gene; V was cut back by 2 bases and J by 0 bases. Here the CDR3 reads CASSFDRGSTDTQYF. CDR3 nucleotides: TGTGCCAGCAGCTTCGACAGGGGTAGCACAGATACGCAGTATTTT.

The V call is TRBV7-2, the J call TRBJ1-6, with 7 bases that match TRBD1. Germline values: CDR1 SGHTA, CDR2 FQGNSA. Trimming cost V 3 bases and J 8 bases; bases outside gene matches: 4. CDR3 length: 14 amino acids. The DNA of the CDR3 is TGTGCCAGCAGCTTGTACAGGGGCGATTCACCCCTCCACTTT. Protein: CASSLYRGDSPLHF.

The chain carries TRBV6-5 and TRBJ2-6; weak D call: TRBD1 (5 bases). V was shortened by 2 bases and J by 1 base, with 6 bases between the two germline ends. This CDR3 has 15 residues. Germline V gives CDR1 MNHEY, CDR2 SVGAGI. The CDR3 DNA sequence: TGTGCCAGCAGTTACGGGGCATCTGGGGCCAACGTCCTGACTTTC. This translates into CASSYGASGANVLTF.

This clone has just one count. V is TRBV5-5 and J is TRBJ1-1; D remains ambiguous. This CDR3 is 13 amino acids long. V was shortened by 0 bases and J by 4 bases, with 7 bases between the two germline ends. Germline V CDR1 and CDR2: SGHKS, YYEKEE (reference sequence). Here the CDR3 reads CASSLGQLTEAFF. The CDR3, as DNA: TGTGCCAGCAGCTTGGGGCAGCTCACTGAAGCTTTCTTT.

The genes are TRBV13 and TRBJ2-1; no reliable D call. Germline V lookup: CDR1 PRHDT, CDR2 FYEKMQ (reference sequence). The CDR3 runs 12 residues. V dropped 5 bases and J dropped 6 bases, with 8 bases sitting between them. The CDR3 here is CASSPKFNEQFF. In DNA, the CDR3 is TGTGCCAGCAGCCCAAAGTTCAATGAGCAGTTCTTC.

V and J are TRBV27 and TRBJ2-1; D ambiguous. V dropped 7 bases and J dropped 6 bases, with 7 bases sitting between them. Germline V gives CDR1 MNHEY, CDR2 SMNVEV (reference sequence). The CDR3 loop spans 11 amino acids. CDR3 coding DNA: TGTGCCAGCAAACGAAGCAATGAGCAGTTCTTC. It encodes CASKRSNEQFF.

This chain connects TRBV5-1 to TRBJ2-6, with 11 bases lining up with TRBD1. Germline CDR1 SGHRS, CDR2 YFSETQ. The CDR3 has 17 amino acids. J gave up 0 bases and V 5 bases, and 4 bases lay outside the gene matches. The CDR3 DNA reads TGCGCCAGCAGTCCTGGGACAGGGGGCTCTGGGGCCAACGTCCTGACTTTC. Translation gives CASSPGTGGSGANVLTF.

Remarks on this clone: Mismatch with germline at one junction end may stem from a read error. This rearrangement joins TRBV18 to TRBJ1-2; D is uncertain. The CDR3 totals 15 residues. Germline CDR1 and CDR2: KGHSH and LQKENI. DNA for the CDR3: TGTGCCACCTCAGCCGAGAGGGTTACTAACTATGGCTACACCTTC. This encodes CATSAERVTNYGYTF.

This clone came up once. V usage is TRBV19 and J usage is TRBJ2-3, with D possibly matching TRBD2 (6 bases). Between the trimmed V and J ends, which lost 1 base and 4 bases, there was a span of 15 bases. The CDR3 runs to 16 residues. Germline CDR1 and CDR2: LNHDA and SQIVND (reference sequence). The CDR3 nucleotides read TGTGCCAGTAGTATAGTCGCGGGGTTTCATGCAGATACGCAGTATTTT. Translated, it gives CASSIVAGFHADTQYF. The variable domain in full, with the rest retrieved from reference TRBV19 and TRBJ2-3, is DGGITQSPKYLFRKEGQNVTLSCEQNLNHDAMYWYRQDPGQGLRLIYYSQIVNDFQKGDIAEGYSVSREKKESFPLTVTSAQKNPTAFYLCASSIVAGFHADTQYFGPGTRLTVL.

This chain joins TRBV7-9 and TRBJ2-5; TRBD2 is a possible D gene (6 bases). Germline CDR1 is SEHNR and CDR2 is FQNEAQ (reference sequence). The V end lost 0 bases, the J end lost 10 bases, and 15 bases lay between the germline ends. The CDR3 is 14 amino acids. In DNA form, the CDR3 reads TGTGCCAGCAGCTTAGCGGAGGCGGGGCCAAGCCAGTACTTC. Its protein product is CASSLAEAGPSQYF.

This chain joins TRBV7-2 and TRBJ2-3, with a tentative D call TRBD2 (6 bases). The CDR3 is 15 amino acids. CDR1 SGHTA and CDR2 FQGNSA come from the germline V gene. Deletions cut 2 bases from V and 2 bases from J, with 11 bases between. The CDR3 protein is CASSLLAGYTDTQYF. In DNA, the CDR3 is TGTGCCAGCAGCTTACTTGCGGGGTACACAGATACGCAGTATTTT.

The V call is TRBV25-1, the J call TRBJ1-1; TRBD1 matches 9 bases. There are 15 residues in the CDR3. The V and J ends lost 3 bases and 3 bases, in that order; junction bases with no gene match: 5. Germline CDR1 is MGHDK and CDR2 is SYGVNS. CDR3 nucleotide sequence: TGTGCCAGCAGTGACCCCCGGACAGGGGACACTGAAGCTTTCTTT. Translation: CASSDPRTGDTEAFF.

V is TRBV7-2 and J is TRBJ1-1; TRBD1 matches 7 bases. Germline V gene lookup returns CDR1 SGHTA and CDR2 FQGNSA. CDR3 length: 13 residues. The V gene end was trimmed by 5 bases and the J gene end by 10 bases; junction bases not matched to a gene: 10. The CDR3 spells CASSPNLRGTAFF. The CDR3 coding sequence is TGTGCCAGCAGCCCCAATCTCAGGGGGACAGCTTTCTTT.

The chain links TRBV18 to TRBJ1-5; D is uncertain. The CDR3 has 16 residues. Germline CDR1 and CDR2: KGHSH and LQKENI. The germline V and J ends were trimmed by 3 bases and 0 bases, with 12 bases remaining between them. CDR3 sequence: CASSPEGVVSNQPQHF. The DNA of the CDR3 is TGTGCCAGCTCACCTGAGGGAGTTGTTAGCAATCAGCCCCAGCATTTT.

The gene calls are TRBV5-3 and TRBJ2-7; TRBD2 might be the D (5 bases). TRBV5-3 is given ORF status, its function remaining uncertain. Trimming pared 7 bases from V and 2 bases from J, leaving 19 bases between. The CDR3 consists of 15 residues. The CDR3 DNA follows: TGTGCCAGAGCTAAAACTAGTTCCCCCCCCTACGAGCAGTACTTC. It translates to CARAKTSSPPYEQYF.

J is TRBJ2-1 and V is TRBV15, with D maybe TRBD2 (5 bases). The germline V gene has CDR1 LNHNV and CDR2 YYDKDF (reference sequence). The CDR3 loop spans 13 amino acids. Trimming stripped 0 bases from V and 8 bases from J, with 8 bases between. The CDR3 sequence: CATSRDNGDEQFF. The CDR3 DNA is TGTGCCACCAGCAGAGATAACGGGGATGAGCAGTTCTTC. The variable domain in full, completed from reference TRBV15 and TRBJ2-1, reads DAMVIQNPRYQVTQFGKPVTLSCSQTLNHNVMYWYQQKSSQAPKLLFHYYDKDFNNEADTPDNFQSRRPNTSFCFLDIRSPGLGDTAMYLCATSRDNGDEQFFGPGTRLTVL.

This chain links TRBV19 with TRBJ1-5, with unresolved D. V lost 7 bases and J lost 5, with 12 bases in between. Germline CDR1 reads LNHDA; CDR2 reads SQIVND (reference sequence). The CDR3 runs 13 residues. The CDR3, as DNA: TGTGCCAGTATTGGCAGCACCTATCAGCCCCAGCATTTT. Amino acid sequence: CASIGSTYQPQHF.

V and J are TRBV25-1 and TRBJ1-1; TRBD1 might be the D (6 bases). Germline V gene sequence: CDR1 MGHDK, CDR2 SYGVNS. Deletions cut 2 bases from V and 11 bases from J, with 12 bases between. This CDR3 region has 12 residues. The CDR3 DNA reads as TGTGCCAGCAGTGAACTGGGGGGCTTGGCTTTCTTT. Translation gives CASSELGGLAFF.

This chain links TRBV18 with TRBJ1-2, with D unresolved. This CDR3 comprises 14 residues. Trimming pared 3 bases from V and 4 bases from J, leaving 12 bases between. CDR1 is KGHSH, CDR2 LQKENI, per germline. This chain's CDR3 is CASSPEEGPYGYTF. As DNA, the CDR3 is TGTGCCAGCTCACCTGAGGAAGGCCCCTATGGCTACACCTTC.

This sequence joins TRBV5-1 and TRBJ2-7; possibly TRBD1 for D (5 bases). The CDR3 contains 12 residues. CDR1 and CDR2 from the germline V gene are SGHRS and YFSETQ. V was clipped by 4 bases and J by 3 bases, with 8 bases between them. The CDR3 loop is CASSGQGYEQYF. As DNA, the CDR3 is TGCGCCAGCAGCGGGCAGGGCTACGAGCAGTACTTC.

The rearrangement joins TRBV6-1 to TRBJ1-1; D uncertain. CDR3 size: 14 residues. The germline CDR1 and CDR2 sequences are MNHNS and SASEGT. Trimming stripped 2 bases from V and 6 bases from J, with 13 bases between. CDR3 DNA sequence: TGTGCCAGCAGTGAAATCGTCAGCCTGGCTGAAGCTTTCTTT. Its translation: CASSEIVSLAEAFF.

The chain couples TRBV24-1 to TRBJ1-5, with D unresolved. The V end lost 2 bases, the J end lost 1 base, and 5 bases lay between the germline ends. The CDR3 length is 14 residues. In germline, CDR1 is KGHDR, CDR2 SFDVKD. The CDR3 is CATSDSGSNQPQHF. The CDR3 DNA reads as TGTGCCACCAGTGATTCGGGGAGCAATCAGCCCCAGCATTTT.

The chain carries TRBV6-6 and TRBJ1-2; tentatively, D is TRBD1 (5 bases). CDR3 length: 13 amino acids. In germline, CDR1 is MNHNY, CDR2 SVGAGI (reference sequence). Trimming took 5 bases from V and 8 from J, leaving 15 bases between them. CDR3 amino acids: CASSAPGGFGYTF. CDR3 coding DNA: TGTGCCAGCAGTGCCCCCGGGGGTTTCGGCTACACCTTC.

The chain is built from TRBV29-1 and TRBJ1-3; no firm D call. The germline CDR1 and CDR2 sequences are SQVTM and ANQGSEA. Trimming removed 4 bases at V and 3 bases at J, with 10 bases between. CDR3 length equals 13 residues. CDR3 residues: CSVVKGGGNTIYF. The CDR3 nucleotides are TGCAGCGTTGTAAAGGGAGGTGGAAACACCATATATTTT.

The chain links TRBV6-1 to TRBJ2-5; a possible D gene is TRBD1 (6 bases). This CDR3 is built from 13 residues. The germline V gene encodes CDR1 MNHNS and CDR2 SASEGT. V was clipped by 3 bases and J by 4 bases, with 9 bases between them. The CDR3 reads CASSEQGRETQYF. The CDR3 bases are TGTGCCAGCAGTGAGCAGGGGAGAGAGACCCAGTACTTC.

The chain is built from TRBV7-3 and TRBJ2-1, with TRBD2 matching over 9 bases. This CDR3 is 17 amino acids long. Per the germline V gene, CDR1 is SGHTA and CDR2 is FQGTGA. The ends lost 5 bases at V and 5 bases at J; junction bases unmatched: 13. In nucleotides, the CDR3 is TGTGCCAGCAGCCCGCGGGGGGGCGGGGGCCAAAACAATGAGCAGTTCTTC. Its protein is CASSPRGGGGQNNEQFF.

This rearrangement joins TRBV10-2 to TRBJ1-1, with TRBD1 matching 9 bases. Germline V gene data show CDR1 as WSHSY and CDR2 as SAAADI. This CDR3 contains 16 residues. V shed 6 bases and J 4 bases; nucleotides not matched to a gene: 12. The DNA of the CDR3 is TGCGCCAGCAGGTCCCGGGACAGGGATTTGGGCACTGAAGCTTTCTTT. It specifies CASRSRDRDLGTEAFF.

V usage is TRBV4-3 and J usage is TRBJ2-7; the match to TRBD2 covers 10 bases. This CDR3 spans 16 amino acids. The ends lost 1 base at V and 4 bases at J; junction bases unmatched: 7. Germline loops: CDR1 LGHNA, CDR2 YSLEER. CDR3 residues: CASSQGRLAGVYEQYF. As DNA, the CDR3 is TGCGCCAGCAGCCAAGGCCGCCTAGCGGGGGTATACGAGCAGTACTTC.

This clone was detected only once. The chain links TRBV5-1 to TRBJ1-1, with D possibly TRBD1 on 5 matching bases. Trimming stripped 2 bases from V and 4 bases from J, with 12 bases between. The CDR3 totals 14 residues. Germline assignment: CDR1 SGHRS and CDR2 YFSETQ. CDR3 nucleotides: TGCGCCAGCAGCTTTGGCAGGGAGGGCACTGAAGCTTTCTTT. Protein: CASSFGREGTEAFF.

The chain carries TRBV6-2 or TRBV6-3 and TRBJ1-1; TRBD1 matches 9 bases. The V gene end was trimmed by 2 bases and the J gene end by 7 bases; junction bases not matched to a gene: 14. CDR1 and CDR2 (germline): MNHEY, SVGEGT. This CDR3 region has 17 residues. Here the CDR3 DNA reads TGTGCCAGCAGTTACCCCCTGGATACCGGGACAGGGAATGAAGCTTTCTTT. Amino acids: CASSYPLDTGTGNEAFF.